This T cell receptor beta chain came from a study of read filtering for tumor transcriptome and immune sequencing. At the level of the study: The cohort had over 16 men and more than 13 women aged about 47 to 80, mean about 66 years. RNA-seq yielded only about 75 to 1273 TCR reads, IR-seq about 3.5 to 10.27 million.

The library was built from around 400 ng RNA with molecular barcoded adaptors for alpha/delta and beta/gamma chains. TCRdb recomputed calls from the reads with MiXCR, one row per CDR3 protein. The sample holds approximately 20,000 distinct CDR3 sequences, roughly 15% seen once. Germline V gene data show CDR1 as LGHNA and CDR2 as YNFKEQ. V lost 5 bases, J lost 6 bases, and 7 bases stayed unmatched. The CDR3 contains 14 residues. Whole-study results and caveats: Without single-read clonotypes, shared clonotype proportions correlated more between IR-seq and RNA-seq.

As to this clonotype: Its antigen is as yet unknown.

The TCR was taken from a donor over 35 with multiple myeloma. J is TRBJ2-1 and V is TRBV4-2; TRBD1 agrees at 7 bases. Sequencing used a population of CD138-negative cells sorted from bone marrow. The CDR3, as DNA: TGTGCCAGCAGCTTGGAGACAGGGAGCAATGAGCAGTTCTTC. Translation gives CASSLETGSNEQFF.